The clone carrying this T cell receptor (beta chain) was counted ten times or more. TCRdb keeps only in-frame clones here, not all; method: immunoSEQ multiplex PCR. Reported are around 44,000 clones, none seen only once; the ten largest carry more than 2%. These data are taken from a study of T cells after posttransplantation cyclophosphamide. The CDR3 length is 15 residues. The V end was cut by 6 bases, the J end by 2 bases, with 15 bases between. Germline CDR1 LNHDA, CDR2 SQIVND (reference sequence). The sample consisted of PBMCs. The sequence was collected from a man in his forties in good health, CMV-negative, and a related stem cell transplant donor. The chain joins TRBV19 to TRBJ2-3; possibly TRBD1 for D (5 bases). CDR3 sequence (DNA): TGTGCCAGTAGCCTGTCTTGGGGCTTCACAGATACGCAGTATTTT. It specifies CASSLSWGFTDTQYF.